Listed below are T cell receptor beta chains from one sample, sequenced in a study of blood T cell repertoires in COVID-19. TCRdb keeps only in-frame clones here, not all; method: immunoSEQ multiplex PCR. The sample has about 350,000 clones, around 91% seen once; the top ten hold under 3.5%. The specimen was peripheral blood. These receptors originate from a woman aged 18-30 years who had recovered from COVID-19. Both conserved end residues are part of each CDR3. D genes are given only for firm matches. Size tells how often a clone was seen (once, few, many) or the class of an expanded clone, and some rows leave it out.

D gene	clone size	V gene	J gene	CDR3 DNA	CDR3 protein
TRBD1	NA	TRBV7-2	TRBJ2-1	TGTGCCAGCAGTTACGACAGGGGATACTACAATGAGCAGTTCTTC	CASSYDRGYYNEQFF
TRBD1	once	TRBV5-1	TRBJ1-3	TGCGCCAGCAGCCCCGGACAGGACGCGTTTTTCTCTGGAAACACCATATATTTT	CASSPGQDAFFSGNTIYF
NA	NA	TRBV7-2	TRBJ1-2	TGTGCCAGCAGCTCGTGGGACTTCGGGGCTGACTATGGCTACACCTTC	CASSSWDFGADYGYTF
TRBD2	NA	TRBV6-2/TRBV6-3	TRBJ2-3	TGTGCCAGCAGTTACGTGTCACTAGCGGGAGAGGATACGCAGTATTTT	CASSYVSLAGEDTQYF
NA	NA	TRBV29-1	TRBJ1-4	TGCAGCGTTGGGAACCGGGGTAATGAAAAACTGTTTTTT	CSVGNRGNEKLFF
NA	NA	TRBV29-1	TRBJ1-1	TGCAGCGTTGATAGGAACACTGAAGCTTTCTTT	CSVDRNTEAFF
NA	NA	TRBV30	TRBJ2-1	TGTGCCTGGGCTGGAGGGAATGAGCAGTTCTTC	CAWAGGNEQFF
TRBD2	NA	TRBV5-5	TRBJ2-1	TGTGCCAGCAGCTTGGCCCCCGGTAGCGGGATTGTTGGGAATGAGCAGTTCTTC	CASSLAPGSGIVGNEQFF
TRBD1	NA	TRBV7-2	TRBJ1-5	TGTGCCAGCAGCATCCAGGGGGGCGATCAGCCCCAGCATTTT	CASSIQGGDQPQHF
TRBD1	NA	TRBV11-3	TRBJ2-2	TGTGCCAGCAGCTTAGGCTGGGGACAGCAAAACACCGGGGAGCTGTTTTTT	CASSLGWGQQNTGELFF
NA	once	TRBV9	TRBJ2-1	TGTGCCAGCAGCGTAGCGGGCGGGCCCTCCCATGAGCAGTTCTTC	CASSVAGGPSHEQFF
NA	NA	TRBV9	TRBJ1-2	TGTGCCAGCAGCCCCACCTGGAGGGGAGATAACTATGGCTACACCTTC	CASSPTWRGDNYGYTF
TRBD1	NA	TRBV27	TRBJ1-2	TGTGCCAGCCACCAACACGGGCAGGGGGCCTATGGCTACACCTTC	CASHQHGQGAYGYTF
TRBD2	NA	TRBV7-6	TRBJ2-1	TGTGCCAGCAGCTTAAGGGCTAGCGGGAGTAGCTCCTACAATGAGCAGTTCTTC	CASSLRASGSSSYNEQFF
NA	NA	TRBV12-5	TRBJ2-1	TGTGCTAGTGGTTTGGCGACATACAATGAGCAGTTCTTC	CASGLATYNEQFF
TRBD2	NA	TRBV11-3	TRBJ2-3	TGTGCCAGCAGCTTAGTCGTAACTCCGGGGAGGGGAGATACGCAGTATTTT	CASSLVVTPGRGDTQYF
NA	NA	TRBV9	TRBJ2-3	TGTGCCAGCAGCGTAGCTACTGCGGGGCCCCGCACAGATACGCAGTATTTT	CASSVATAGPRTDTQYF
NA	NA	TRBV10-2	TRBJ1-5	TGCGCCAGCAGTGAGTGGACAGCTAGCAATCAGCCCCAGCATTTT	CASSEWTASNQPQHF
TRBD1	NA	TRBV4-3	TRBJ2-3	TGCGCCAGCAGCCCTGGGACAGGGGCGGCAGATACGCAGTATTTT	CASSPGTGAADTQYF
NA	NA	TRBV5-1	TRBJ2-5	TGCGCCAGCAGCTTGCGAGGGTCGGCCGGAGAGACCCAGTACTTC	CASSLRGSAGETQYF
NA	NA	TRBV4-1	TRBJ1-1	TGCGCCAGCAGCCAAACCGGGACACTGAACACTGAAGCTTTCTTT	CASSQTGTLNTEAFF
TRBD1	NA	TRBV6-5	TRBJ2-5	TGTGCCAGCAGTTACTCCGCGACAGGGGCAAAGCAGACCCAGTACTTC	CASSYSATGAKQTQYF
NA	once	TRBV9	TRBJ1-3	TGTGCCAGCAGCGGACAATTGGTGAACACCATATATTTT	CASSGQLVNTIYF
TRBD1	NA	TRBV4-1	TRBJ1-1	TGCGCCAGCAGCAAAGATAGGGCCGGGACAGGGAACACTGAAGCTTTCTTT	CASSKDRAGTGNTEAFF
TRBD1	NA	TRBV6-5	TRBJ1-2	TGTGCCAGCAGTTACTTGGAGGGGGCGCGAGGCTACACCTTC	CASSYLEGARGYTF
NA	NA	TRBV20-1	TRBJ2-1	TGCAGTCCCGGGGGTAGGAATGAGCAGTTCTTC	CSPGGRNEQFF
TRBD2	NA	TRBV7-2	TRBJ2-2	TGTGCCAGCAGCTCAGGACTAGCGGTGATCTCCGGGGAGCTGTTTTTT	CASSSGLAVISGELFF
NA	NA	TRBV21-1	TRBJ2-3	TGTGCCAGCAGCAAATTGAGTAGCGGGGAACAACTAAGCACAGATACGCAGTATTTT	CASSKLSSGEQLSTDTQYF
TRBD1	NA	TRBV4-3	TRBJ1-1	TGCGCCAGCAGCCAAAGACAGGGGGCGCAGGGTGAAGCTTTCTTT	CASSQRQGAQGEAFF
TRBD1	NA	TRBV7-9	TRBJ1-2	TGTGCCAGCAGCTTAGTGGGACAGGAACTCTATGGCTACACCTTC	CASSLVGQELYGYTF
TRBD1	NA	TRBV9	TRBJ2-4	TGTGCCAGCAGCGTAGATGGGGACAGGCCGGGTAAAAACATTCAGTACTTC	CASSVDGDRPGKNIQYF
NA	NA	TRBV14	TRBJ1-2	TGTGCCAGCAGCCCTCCGGGTTTACTCTTTGGCTACACCTTC	CASSPPGLLFGYTF
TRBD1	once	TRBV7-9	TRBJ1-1	TGTGCCAGCAGCTTTGACCTTCCACAGGGGGGCGCTTTCTTT	CASSFDLPQGGAFF
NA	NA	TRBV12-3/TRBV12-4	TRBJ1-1	TGTGCCAGCTGTTCTGCGAGTGGCACTGAAGCTTTCTTT	CASCSASGTEAFF
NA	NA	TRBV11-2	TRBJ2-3	TGTGCCAGCACCCGGGGAGGACTACTCCCCACAGATACGCAGTATTTT	CASTRGGLLPTDTQYF
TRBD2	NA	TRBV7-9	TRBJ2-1	TGTGCCAGCAGTTTTAGCGGGAGGGCCGACAATGAGCAGTTCTTC	CASSFSGRADNEQFF
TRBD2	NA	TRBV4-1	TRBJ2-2	TGCGCCAGCAGCCAAAGCGCGGGAGGGACCGGGGAGCTGTTTTTT	CASSQSAGGTGELFF
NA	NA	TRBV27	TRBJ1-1	TGTGCCAGCAGTTTCGGACAGTACACTGAAGCTTTCTTT	CASSFGQYTEAFF
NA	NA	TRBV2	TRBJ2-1	TGTGCCAGCAGTTTGGCAGGGGGGTCCTACAATGAGCAGTTCTTC	CASSLAGGSYNEQFF
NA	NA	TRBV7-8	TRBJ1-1	TGTGCCAGCAGCGAGGGCAGGAGCACTGAAGCTTTCTTT	CASSEGRSTEAFF
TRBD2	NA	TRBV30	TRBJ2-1	TGTGCCTGGGAGGGGGTTAGGATGGGACTAGCGTTCTTC	CAWEGVRMGLAFF
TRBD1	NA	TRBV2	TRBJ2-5	TGTGCCAGCAGTGGGGACAGGGAAGAGACCCAGTACTTC	CASSGDREETQYF